This TCR beta chain was identified during a study of T cell responses to AZD1222 COVID-19 vaccine. This CDR3 spans 15 amino acids. V trimming: 2 bases; J trimming: 8 bases; junction bases outside the gene matches: 3. Germline V gene lookup returns CDR1 MNHNS and CDR2 SASEGT. Study-wide findings and caveats: Across spike, vaccine-associated CD4 TCRs were found, dominant at 160-218 and 743-854. After two AZD1222 doses, spike-specific TCR breadth and depth rose versus day 0.

Assay: immunoSEQ multiplex PCR; the TCRdb copy retains only in-frame clones and omits some. The sample shows tens of thousands of clones, 80% to 90% of them seen only once. With regard to this clone: As yet, its antigen is unknown.

The V and J genes are TRBV6-1 and TRBJ2-1; 13 bases are shared with TRBD2. The receptor was derived from an adult in good health. Specimen: peripheral blood, collected on day 0 of AZD1222 vaccination. The CDR3 DNA is TGTGCCAGCAGTGAAACTAGCGGGGGGGCCGATGAGCAGTTCTTC. Amino acid sequence: CASSETSGGADEQFF.